Given below is one T cell receptor beta chain in context. The sample originates from a study of blood T cell repertoires in COVID-19. The data were produced by immunoSEQ multiplex PCR, yet TCRdb's version contains in-frame clones alone and is incomplete. The sample consists of about 140,000 clones, roughly 85% of them appearing once. Deletions cut 4 bases from V and 5 bases from J, with 12 bases between. From germline, CDR1 is SNHLY and CDR2 FYNNEI. This CDR3 is 13 amino acids long. The TCR was taken from a man aged 50 to 59 with acute or convalescent COVID-19. The sequencing sample was made of peripheral blood. This chain links TRBV2 with TRBJ2-7; no clear D. CDR3 loop: CASSGRQSNEQYF. CDR3 nucleotides: TGTGCCAGCAGTGGAAGACAATCTAACGAGCAGTACTTC.